This T cell receptor (beta chain) was identified during a study of T cell responses to AZD1222 COVID-19 vaccine. General observations from the study: A mostly white British donor set with more females was recruited, and clonal diversity was possibly underestimated.

Concerning this clone itself: Its antigen is unidentified.

The CDR3 totals 13 residues. Germline V lookup: CDR1 MNHEY, CDR2 SMNVEV (reference sequence). V gave up 5 bases and J gave up 1 base, with 9 bases separating them. Sequenced by immunoSEQ multiplex PCR; TCRdb stores in-frame clones only, minus some. This sample has roughly 200,000 clones; roughly nine tenths occur once, and the top ten carry about 1.8%. This clonotype was sampled from an adult who received the AZD1222 COVID-19 vaccine. The input for sequencing was peripheral blood, taken 28 days after the second AZD1222 dose. V gene TRBV27 combines with J gene TRBJ2-7; TRBD2 might be the D (5 bases). Here the CDR3 reads CASSIRRSYEQYF. The CDR3 DNA reads TGTGCCAGCAGTATTCGGAGGTCCTACGAGCAGTACTTC.